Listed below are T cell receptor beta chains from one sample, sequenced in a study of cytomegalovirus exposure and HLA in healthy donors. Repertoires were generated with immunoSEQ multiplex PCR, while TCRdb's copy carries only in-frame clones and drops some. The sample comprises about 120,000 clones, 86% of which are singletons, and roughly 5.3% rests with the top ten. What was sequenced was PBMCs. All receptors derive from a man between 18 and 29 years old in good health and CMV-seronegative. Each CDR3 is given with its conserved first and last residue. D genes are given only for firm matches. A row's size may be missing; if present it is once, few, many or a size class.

CDR3: CASSQRDTQYF
DNA: TGTGCCAGCAGCCAGAGAGATACGCAGTATTTT
size: .
V: TRBV4-2
J: TRBJ2-3
D: .

CDR3: CAWSPPSGGARNEQFF
DNA: TGTGCCTGGAGTCCACCTAGCGGGGGGGCCCGCAATGAGCAGTTCTTC
size: .
V: TRBV30
J: TRBJ2-1
D: TRBD2

CDR3: CASSWGGSQETQYF
DNA: TGTGCCAGCAGCTGGGGGGGCAGTCAAGAGACCCAGTACTTC
size: .
V: TRBV6-1
J: TRBJ2-5
D: .

CDR3: CASSLGVGAYEQYF
DNA: TGCGCCAGCAGCTTGGGGGTCGGAGCCTACGAGCAGTACTTC
size: .
V: TRBV5-1
J: TRBJ2-7
D: .

CDR3: CASSVVRGTEAFF
DNA: TGTGCCAGCAGCGTAGTCAGGGGCACTGAAGCTTTCTTT
size: .
V: TRBV9
J: TRBJ1-1
D: .

CDR3: CASTKGGFANTEAFF
DNA: TGTGCCAGCACTAAGGGGGGGTTCGCGAACACTGAAGCTTTCTTT
size: .
V: TRBV6-1
J: TRBJ1-1
D: .

CDR3: CASSEERGTANSGANVLTF
DNA: TGTGCCAGCAGTGAAGAGAGGGGGACAGCGAACTCTGGGGCCAACGTCCTGACTTTC
size: .
V: TRBV2
J: TRBJ2-6
D: TRBD1

CDR3: CASKGGGLQETQYF
DNA: TGTGCCAGCAAAGGGGGGGGACTCCAAGAGACCCAGTACTTC
size: .
V: TRBV6-5
J: TRBJ2-5
D: .

CDR3: CASTDRAYEQYF
DNA: TGTGCCAGCACGGACAGGGCCTACGAGCAGTACTTC
size: .
V: TRBV6-1
J: TRBJ2-7
D: TRBD1

CDR3: CASSIKRGNTEAFF
DNA: TGTGCCAGTAGTATTAAGCGGGGAAACACTGAAGCTTTCTTT
size: .
V: TRBV19
J: TRBJ1-1
D: .

CDR3: CSATQNTEAFF
DNA: TGCAGTGCTACCCAAAACACTGAAGCTTTCTTT
size: .
V: TRBV20-1
J: TRBJ1-1
D: .

CDR3: CASSLQGISYGYTF
DNA: TGTGCCAGCAGTTTACAGGGGATATCCTATGGCTACACCTTC
size: .
V: TRBV28
J: TRBJ1-2
D: .

CDR3: CASSPLDRGTAEQYF
DNA: TGTGCCAGTAGCCCATTGGACAGGGGAACCGCCGAGCAGTACTTC
size: .
V: TRBV19
J: TRBJ2-7
D: TRBD1

CDR3: CASRLQGGIRNTEAFF
DNA: TGTGCCAGCAGACTACAGGGAGGGATTAGGAACACTGAAGCTTTCTTT
size: few
V: TRBV27
J: TRBJ1-1
D: .

CDR3: CASSYGGREAFF
DNA: TGTGCCAGCAGTTACGGGGGCCGTGAAGCTTTCTTT
size: .
V: TRBV6-5
J: TRBJ1-1
D: .

CDR3: CASRVGGVGTDTQYF
DNA: TGTGCCAGCAGAGTCGGGGGGGTGGGGACAGATACGCAGTATTTT
size: once
V: TRBV2
J: TRBJ2-3
D: TRBD2

CDR3: CATSRDRASSYEQYF
DNA: TGTGCCACCAGCAGGGACAGGGCCTCCTCCTACGAGCAGTACTTC
size: once
V: TRBV15
J: TRBJ2-7
D: TRBD1

CDR3: CAWSFEQGYQPQHF
DNA: TGTGCCTGGAGTTTCGAGCAGGGTTATCAGCCCCAGCATTTT
size: .
V: TRBV30
J: TRBJ1-5
D: .

CDR3: CASSRGLPEAFF
DNA: TGTGCCAGTAGCCGGGGTCTGCCTGAAGCTTTCTTT
size: .
V: TRBV19
J: TRBJ1-1
D: .

CDR3: CASSLGGATEAFF
DNA: TGTGCCAGCAGCTTAGGCGGGGCCACTGAAGCTTTCTTT
size: .
V: TRBV7-9
J: TRBJ1-1
D: .

CDR3: CAISEGQGRGYTF
DNA: TGTGCCATCAGTGAAGGGCAGGGGCGAGGCTACACCTTC
size: .
V: TRBV10-3
J: TRBJ1-2
D: .

CDR3: CASSPPGQGYGYTF
DNA: TGTGCCAGCAGTCCACCGGGACAGGGCTATGGCTACACCTTC
size: .
V: TRBV6-5
J: TRBJ1-2
D: TRBD1

CDR3: CATSRDLGQSHSPLHF
DNA: TGTGCCACCAGCAGAGATTTGGGACAGTCACATTCACCCCTCCACTTT
size: .
V: TRBV15
J: TRBJ1-6
D: TRBD1

CDR3: CAWSVRTVSGNTIYF
DNA: TGTGCCTGGAGTGTAAGGACAGTTTCTGGAAACACCATATATTTT
size: few
V: TRBV30
J: TRBJ1-3
D: .

CDR3: CASSGTDRVIYGYTF
DNA: TGTGCCAGCAGTGGCACGGACAGGGTAATCTATGGCTACACCTTC
size: .
V: TRBV2
J: TRBJ1-2
D: TRBD1

CDR3: CASSSWTGQETQYF
DNA: TGCGCCAGCAGCTCCTGGACAGGGCAAGAGACCCAGTACTTC
size: .
V: TRBV5-1
J: TRBJ2-5
D: TRBD1

CDR3: CATSRFGRGTTENEQFF
DNA: TGTGCCACCAGCAGATTCGGGAGGGGGACCACCGAGAATGAGCAGTTCTTC
size: once
V: TRBV15
J: TRBJ2-1
D: TRBD2

CDR3: CASSEVLRQGMNGYTF
DNA: TGTGCCAGCAGTGAAGTCCTAAGACAGGGTATGAATGGCTACACCTTC
size: .
V: TRBV2
J: TRBJ1-2
D: TRBD1

CDR3: CASSELVEREGRDTQYF
DNA: TGTGCCAGCAGTGAATTAGTCGAGCGGGAGGGCCGAGATACGCAGTATTTT
size: .
V: TRBV25-1
J: TRBJ2-3
D: TRBD2

CDR3: CASSVSGGIYGYTF
DNA: TGTGCCAGCAGCGTAAGTGGGGGGATCTATGGCTACACCTTC
size: once
V: TRBV9
J: TRBJ1-2
D: .

CDR3: CASSQVNRGHEQFF
DNA: TGTGCCAGCAGCCAAGTTAACAGGGGCCATGAGCAGTTCTTC
size: once
V: TRBV14
J: TRBJ2-1
D: TRBD1

CDR3: CASRTQGQNYGYTF
DNA: TGTGCCAGTCGCACACAGGGGCAGAACTATGGCTACACCTTC
size: .
V: TRBV19
J: TRBJ1-2
D: TRBD1

CDR3: CASSHQVTYEQYF
DNA: TGTGCCAGCAGCCATCAGGTAACCTACGAGCAGTACTTC
size: .
V: TRBV14
J: TRBJ2-7
D: .

CDR3: CASSHPPTGGFEQYF
DNA: TGCGCCAGCAGCCACCCCCCGACAGGGGGCTTTGAGCAGTACTTC
size: .
V: TRBV4-1
J: TRBJ2-7
D: TRBD1

CDR3: CASSTALAGDNEQFF
DNA: TGTGCCAGTAGTACGGCTCTAGCGGGGGACAATGAGCAGTTCTTC
size: .
V: TRBV19
J: TRBJ2-1
D: TRBD2

CDR3: CAWEEGGETQYF
DNA: TGTGCCTGGGAGGAGGGTGGGGAGACCCAGTACTTC
size: .
V: TRBV30
J: TRBJ2-5
D: .

CDR3: CAWSRLQGYSQPQHF
DNA: TGTGCCTGGAGTAGACTACAGGGTTATTCTCAGCCCCAGCATTTT
size: .
V: TRBV30
J: TRBJ1-5
D: .

CDR3: CASSLDSLGANVLTF
DNA: TGTGCCAGCAGCTTAGACTCTCTGGGGGCCAACGTCCTGACTTTC
size: .
V: TRBV7-2
J: TRBJ2-6
D: .

CDR3: CASSRDTNYGYTF
DNA: TGCGCCAGCAGCCGGGACACCAACTATGGCTACACCTTC
size: .
V: TRBV5-1
J: TRBJ1-2
D: .

CDR3: CASSQSGTETQYF
DNA: TGTGCCAGCAGTCAAAGCGGGACGGAGACCCAGTACTTC
size: .
V: TRBV6-5
J: TRBJ2-5
D: TRBD2

CDR3: CASSPRLSNQPQHF
DNA: TGTGCCAGTTCACCCAGACTAAGTAATCAGCCCCAGCATTTT
size: .
V: TRBV19
J: TRBJ1-5
D: .

CDR3: CAWSGLRVSGNTIYF
DNA: TGTGCCTGGAGTGGCCTACGGGTCTCTGGAAACACCATATATTTT
size: .
V: TRBV30
J: TRBJ1-3
D: .

CDR3: CASSSHRDSRAPDTQYF
DNA: TGTGCCAGCAGTTCCCACCGGGACTCTCGGGCCCCAGATACGCAGTATTTT
size: .
V: TRBV27
J: TRBJ2-3
D: .

CDR3: CASSSQGGSYYGYTF
DNA: TGTGCCAGCAGTTCCCAGGGGGGCAGTTACTATGGCTACACCTTC
size: .
V: TRBV6-5
J: TRBJ1-2
D: TRBD1